This entry features one T cell receptor beta chain sequence. Its target is unknown. This table comes from immunoSEQ multiplex PCR, and its TCRdb copy is limited to in-frame clones, with some not included. The sample shows hundreds of thousands of clones, 70% to 90% of them seen only once. The CDR3 runs 14 residues. V was trimmed by 3 bases and J by 7 bases, leaving 12 bases between them. Germline CDR1 KGHDR, CDR2 SFDVKD. The source of the sample is a study of Ad26.COV2.S vaccination and SARS-CoV-2 variants. Study as a whole: Intramuscular Ad26.COV2.S doses were given once or twice, 56 days apart.

Indicated treatment: around 19 received Ad26.COV2.S at low or high dose, single or two shots; a few received placebo; per-sample allocation not given. Sampling occurred on day 63 after the first vaccine or placebo injection. Study findings and constraints: Individuals receiving vaccine had higher spike-specific TCR breadth than placebo recipients did. Using TCR breadth and depth analyses may have led to underestimated total T cell responses. Breadth, reportedly substantial, characterized the spike-specific CD8+ and CD4+ T cell responses after vaccination.

The sample consisted of peripheral blood, taken in a trial of Ad26.COV2.S vaccine versus placebo. The J gene is TRBJ2-1, the V gene TRBV24-1, with D hard to call. The receptor's source is a person between 18 and 65 years old who received the Ad26.COV2.S COVID-19 vaccine or a placebo. This CDR3 is CATSDLTGRNEQFF. The CDR3 DNA sequence: TGTGCCACCAGTGATCTCACGGGTAGGAATGAGCAGTTCTTC.